This entry lists 17 T cell receptor beta chains sequenced from one sample in a study of blood T cell repertoires in COVID-19. Method: immunoSEQ multiplex PCR; TCRdb's copy keeps in-frame clones and lacks some. The sample yields about 140,000 clones, about 80% seen once. The sample was peripheral blood. The source is a human donor in a cohort sampled during active COVID-19.

The chain combines TRBV5-5 with TRBJ2-3, with a possible D match to TRBD1 (7 bases). This CDR3 is built from 17 residues. Germline V gene data show CDR1 as SGHKS and CDR2 as YYEKEE (reference sequence). The V and J ends lost 3 bases and 3 bases respectively, with 20 bases between them. CDR3 nucleotide sequence: TGTGCCAGCAGCTCAGGTCTTCAGGGGGGCGATACAGATACGCAGTATTTT. Amino acids: CASSSGLQGGDTDTQYF. Using reference TRBV5-5 and TRBJ2-3 for the parts outside the CDR3, the full variable domain is DAGVTQSPTHLIKTRGQQVTLRCSPISGHKSVSWYQQVLGQGPQFIFQYYEKEERGRGNFPDRFSARQFPNYSSELNVNALLLGDSALYLCASSSGLQGGDTDTQYFGPGTRLTVL.

A single count supports this clone. The V and J genes are TRBV7-2 and TRBJ2-7; TRBD1 matches 8 bases. Germline V gene sequence: CDR1 SGHTA, CDR2 FQGNSA. The CDR3 is made up of 14 amino acids. Germline trimming cut 5 bases from V and 2 bases from J; bases unmatched to any gene: 5. The CDR3 bases are TGTGCCAGCAGCCAGACAGGGGCTGCCTACGAGCAGTACTTC. Protein product: CASSQTGAAYEQYF.

The CDR3 bases are TGTGCCACCAGCAGAGAGACAGGCACTAGGGGAGAGACCCAGTACTTC. Its protein product is CATSRETGTRGETQYF. The chain joins TRBV15 to TRBJ2-5; D might be TRBD1 (6 bases). Germline values: CDR1 LNHNV, CDR2 YYDKDF (reference sequence). The germline V and J ends were trimmed by 0 bases and 4 bases, with 15 bases remaining between them. CDR3 length: 16 amino acids.

The genes are TRBV4-3 and TRBJ2-7; D gene unclear. Trimming cost V 4 bases and J 3 bases, with 10 bases left between them. The CDR3 length is 13 residues. Looked up from germline, CDR1 is LGHNA and CDR2 is YSLEER. The CDR3 here is CASSPRLSYEQYF. Here the CDR3 DNA reads TGCGCCAGCAGCCCTCGATTGAGCTACGAGCAGTACTTC.

The chain couples TRBV10-3 to TRBJ1-2; 7 nucleotides match TRBD1. CDR1 is ENHRY and CDR2 is SYGVKD in the germline V gene. The V segment lost 4 bases and the J segment 5 bases; nucleotides outside the gene matches: 7. CDR3 size: 14 residues. The CDR3 nucleotides are TGTGCCATCAGTGCCAGGGACAGAACATATGGCTACACCTTC. Translated, it gives CAISARDRTYGYTF.

J is TRBJ1-1 and V is TRBV28; D unresolved. V lost 2 bases to trimming and J lost 10 bases, with 17 bases between them. CDR1 is MDHEN, CDR2 SYDVKM, per germline. The CDR3 spans 14 residues. CDR3 region: CASSLVSGQRGAFF. CDR3 sequence (DNA): TGTGCCAGCAGTTTAGTATCAGGCCAACGGGGAGCTTTCTTT. Filled out from reference TRBV28 and TRBJ1-1, the complete variable domain reads DVKVTQSSRYLVKRTGEKVFLECVQDMDHENMFWYRQDPGLGLRLIYFSYDVKMKEKGDIPEGYSVSREKKERFSLILESASTNQTSMYLCASSLVSGQRGAFFGQGTRLTVV.

The chain uses TRBV24-1 and TRBJ2-5; 7 bases line up with TRBD1. Germline V gives CDR1 KGHDR, CDR2 SFDVKD. V gave up 4 bases and J gave up 1 base; unmatched junction bases: 8. The CDR3 extends over 16 amino acids. The CDR3 protein is CATSDRPRTGQETQYF. The CDR3 DNA reads TGTGCCACCAGTGACCGTCCACGGACAGGCCAAGAGACCCAGTACTTC.

V gene TRBV2 combines with J gene TRBJ2-7; weak D call: TRBD1 (6 bases). The germline V gene has CDR1 SNHLY and CDR2 FYNNEI. V lost 3 bases and J 1 base, leaving 10 bases between the germline ends. The CDR3 is made up of 14 amino acids. CDR3 in amino acids: CASSDEGQSYEQYF. CDR3 DNA: TGTGCCAGCAGTGATGAAGGACAGTCCTACGAGCAGTACTTC.

V is TRBV19 and J is TRBJ2-4; D call uncertain. The CDR3 sequence is 11 residues long. V lost 6 bases to trimming and J lost 9 bases, with 9 bases between them. Per germline, CDR1 LNHDA and CDR2 SQIVND (reference sequence). In nucleotides, the CDR3 is TGTGCCAGTAGCACCGGAGTCATTCAGTACTTC. Encoded protein: CASSTGVIQYF.

The rearrangement links TRBV30 to TRBJ1-3; D remains ambiguous. From germline, CDR1 is GTSNPN and CDR2 SVGIG (reference sequence). V was shortened by 4 bases and J by 0 bases, with 4 bases between the two germline ends. CDR3 length: 12 residues. CDR3 in amino acids: CAWKPSGNTIYF. DNA of the CDR3: TGTGCCTGGAAGCCCTCTGGAAACACCATATATTTT.

This clone was counted once. V is TRBV5-1 and J is TRBJ1-6; the match to TRBD1 covers 9 bases. This CDR3 has 15 residues. Germline V gives CDR1 SGHRS, CDR2 YFSETQ. V was clipped by 4 bases and J by 8 bases; unmatched bases: 7. CDR3 bases: TGCGCCAGCAGCATGGGACAGGGATTGGATTCACCCCTCCACTTT. This sequence encodes CASSMGQGLDSPLHF.

The rearrangement uses TRBV15 and TRBJ2-5; TRBD2 aligns across 7 bases. With 1 base clipped from V and 2 bases from J, the junction kept 1 base outside the gene matches. This CDR3 is built from 14 residues. CDR1 is LNHNV, CDR2 YYDKDF, per germline (reference sequence). The CDR3 DNA follows: TGTGCCACCAGCAGAGGGGGGGGACAAGAGACCCAGTACTTC. Translating it yields CATSRGGGQETQYF.

This clone was detected many times. This chain uses TRBV9 with TRBJ1-6; maybe TRBD1 (6 bases). The CDR3 contains 14 residues. V lost 3 bases to trimming and J lost 12 bases, with 16 bases between them. Germline values: CDR1 SGDLS, CDR2 YYNGEE. CDR3 sequence reads: CASSGRTESKPLHF. The CDR3 coding sequence is TGTGCCAGCAGCGGCCGGACAGAAAGTAAACCCCTCCACTTT.

This chain uses TRBV5-6 with TRBJ2-7; D may be TRBD2 (6 bases). The V gene lost 3 bases and the J gene lost 6 bases, with 13 bases spanning the gap. This CDR3 is built from 13 residues. The germline V gene encodes CDR1 SGHDT and CDR2 YYEEEE. CDR3 nucleotides: TGTGCCAGCAGCTACGGGAGCCACCGCGAGCAGTACTTC. Encoded protein: CASSYGSHREQYF.

In its sample, this clone was seen a few times. J is TRBJ2-3 and V is TRBV28; 10 bases are a match to TRBD2. CDR1 is MDHEN and CDR2 is SYDVKM in the germline V gene. This CDR3 region has 15 residues. The J segment lost 2 bases and the V segment lost 5 bases, leaving 4 bases of the junction unmatched. The chain's CDR3 is CASSALAGYTDTQYF. The CDR3 DNA sequence: TGTGCCAGCAGTGCACTAGCGGGATACACAGATACGCAGTATTTT.

The chain is built from TRBV4-1 and TRBJ1-5; TRBD1 matches at 10 bases. This CDR3 has 15 amino acids. The trim removed 4 bases at V and 5 bases at J, leaving 5 bases unmatched. Looked up from germline, CDR1 is MGHRA and CDR2 is YSYEKL. Here the CDR3 reads CASSLRQGADQPQHF. CDR3 DNA: TGCGCCAGCAGCCTCCGACAGGGGGCTGATCAGCCCCAGCATTTT.

The rearrangement joins TRBV10-2 to TRBJ2-7, with a tentative D call TRBD2 (5 bases). There are 15 residues in the CDR3. The V gene lost 3 bases and the J gene lost 3 bases, with 15 bases spanning the gap. CDR1 is WSHSY and CDR2 is SAAADI in the germline V gene. The CDR3 reads CASSDWGTGNYEQYF. CDR3 coding DNA: TGCGCCAGCAGTGATTGGGGAACGGGGAACTACGAGCAGTACTTC.